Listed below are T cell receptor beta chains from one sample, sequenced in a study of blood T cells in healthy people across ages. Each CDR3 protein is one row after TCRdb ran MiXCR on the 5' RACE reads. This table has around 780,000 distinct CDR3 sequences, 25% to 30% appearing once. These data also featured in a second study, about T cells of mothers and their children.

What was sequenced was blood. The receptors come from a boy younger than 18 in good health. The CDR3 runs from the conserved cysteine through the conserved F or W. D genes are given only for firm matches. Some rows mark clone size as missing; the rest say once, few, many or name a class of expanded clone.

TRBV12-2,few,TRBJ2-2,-,TGTGCAAGTCGCCCTGGGTTACGAAACGCGAACACCGGGGAGCTGTTTTTT,CASRPGLRNANTGELFF
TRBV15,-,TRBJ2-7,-,TGTGCCACCAGCAGGATGCCAGGTTTGGCCGCAGAGCAGTACTTC,CATSRMPGLAAEQYF
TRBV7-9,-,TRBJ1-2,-,TGTGCCAGCTCTGGGGGAGATTACTATGGCTACACCTTC,CASSGGDYYGYTF
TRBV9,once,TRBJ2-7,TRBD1,TGTGCCAGCAGCGTAGGGGGGGACAGGGGGGTCTACGAGCAGTACTTC,CASSVGGDRGVYEQYF
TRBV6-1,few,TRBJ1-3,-,TGTGCCAGCAGTGAACGGGACTTAAGGGTCGGAAACGCCATACATTTT,CASSERDLRVGNAIHF
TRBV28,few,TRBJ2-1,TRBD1,TGTGCCAGCAGTGAGACAGGGGCGGACAATGAGCAGTTCTTC,CASSETGADNEQFF
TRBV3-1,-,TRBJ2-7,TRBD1,TGTGCCAGCAGCCAAGCCGGACAGGGGTTGGACGAGCAGTACTTC,CASSQAGQGLDEQYF
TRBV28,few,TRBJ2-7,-,TGTGCCAGCAGTTTAGGCCCCCTGGGTGAGCAGTACTTC,CASSLGPLGEQYF
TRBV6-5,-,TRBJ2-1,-,TGTGCCAGCAGACTCGTCCTTGCGGGGGCCTTTGATGAGAATGAGCAGTTCTTC,CASRLVLAGAFDENEQFF
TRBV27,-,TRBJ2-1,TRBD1,TGTGCCAGCAGTTACCTACAGGGGGCATGGGACAATGAGCAGTTCTTC,CASSYLQGAWDNEQFF
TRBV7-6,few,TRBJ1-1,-,TGTGCCAGCAGCCCTCACGGGGAAGGAAACACTGAAGCTTTCTTT,CASSPHGEGNTEAFF
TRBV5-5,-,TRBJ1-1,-,TGTGCCAGCAGCAAGGACGGGAACACTGAAGCTTTCTTT,CASSKDGNTEAFF
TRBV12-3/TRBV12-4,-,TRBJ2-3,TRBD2,TGTGCCAGCAGTGCACAACTAGCGGGGGGGTTGGATACGCAGTATTTT,CASSAQLAGGLDTQYF
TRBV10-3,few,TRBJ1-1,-,TGTGCCACCGTAGGCCCGATGAACACTGAAGCTTTCTTT,CATVGPMNTEAFF
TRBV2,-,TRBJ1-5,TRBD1,TGTGCCAGCAGTCGACAGGGTCTGGATCAGCCCCAGCATTTT,CASSRQGLDQPQHF
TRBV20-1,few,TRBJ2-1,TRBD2,TGCAGTGCTAGAGTTGGGACTAGCGCGAACAATGAGCAGTTCTTC,CSARVGTSANNEQFF
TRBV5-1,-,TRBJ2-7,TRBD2,TGCGCCAGCAGCCCTACTAGCGGGGGGGCCGGTTACGAGCAGTACTTC,CASSPTSGGAGYEQYF
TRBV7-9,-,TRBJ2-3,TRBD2,TGTGCCAGCAGCCACCGACTAGCGGGGGGCCTAGATACGCAGTATTTT,CASSHRLAGGLDTQYF
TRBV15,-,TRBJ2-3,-,TGTGCCACCAGCGGAATGTTTGAGGCATTCCCGGCAGAGACCCAGTACTTT,CATSGMFEAFPAETQYF
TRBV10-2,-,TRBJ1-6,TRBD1,TGCGCCGGCGGGACAGACGACTCACCCCTCCACTTT,CAGGTDDSPLHF
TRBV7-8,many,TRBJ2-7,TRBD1,TGTGCCAGCAGCTTAGTCCCGGGACAGGGAACCTACGAGCAGTACTTC,CASSLVPGQGTYEQYF
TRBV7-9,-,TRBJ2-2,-,TGTGCCAGCAGCTTAAGGGAACAGCCCACCGGGGAGCTGTTTTTT,CASSLREQPTGELFF
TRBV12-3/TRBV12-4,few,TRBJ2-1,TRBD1,TGTGCCAGCAGTTTATCGGGACAGGGTAATGATGAGCAGTTCTTC,CASSLSGQGNDEQFF
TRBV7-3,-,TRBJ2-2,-,TGTGCCGGCAGCTTAAATGTCGGGGAGCTGTTTTTT,CAGSLNVGELFF
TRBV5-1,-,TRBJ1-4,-,TGCGCCAGCAGCTTTCAGGGAGGGGAAAAACTGTTTTTT,CASSFQGGEKLFF
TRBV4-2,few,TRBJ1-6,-,TGTGCCAGCAGCCAAGATGCAGGGTTGGATTCACCCCTCCACTTT,CASSQDAGLDSPLHF
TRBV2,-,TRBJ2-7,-,TGTGCCAGCATACGAGACAGAACCTACGAGCAGTACTTC,CASIRDRTYEQYF
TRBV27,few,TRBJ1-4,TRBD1,TGTGCCAGCAGTTTATCTCAGGGGGTGGGTGAAAAACTGTTTTTT,CASSLSQGVGEKLFF
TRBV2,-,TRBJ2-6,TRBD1,TGTGCCAGCAGCGGGACAGGACACTCTGGGGCCAACGTCCTGACTTTC,CASSGTGHSGANVLTF
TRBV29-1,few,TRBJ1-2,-,TGCAGCGTTGACACAGACTACTATGGCTACACCTTC,CSVDTDYYGYTF
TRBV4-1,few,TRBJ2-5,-,TGCGCCAGCAGCCATGATGAAGAGACCCAGTACTTC,CASSHDEETQYF
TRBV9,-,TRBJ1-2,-,TGTGCCAGCAGCGTAGAAGCGGGGGGAGTTTATGGCTACACCTTC,CASSVEAGGVYGYTF
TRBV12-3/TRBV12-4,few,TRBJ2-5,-,TGTGCCAGCACCCCCATTGAGGGACAAGAGACCCAGTACTTC,CASTPIEGQETQYF
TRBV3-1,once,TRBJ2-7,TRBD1,TGTGCCAGCAGCCATTCCCCCGGGACAGAGGGCGAGCAGTACTTC,CASSHSPGTEGEQYF
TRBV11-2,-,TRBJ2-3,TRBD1,TGTGCCAGCAGCCGAAACCGGGACAGGAGCACAGATACGCAGTATTTT,CASSRNRDRSTDTQYF
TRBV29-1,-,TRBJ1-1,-,TGCAGCGTACGTCCGGGGGAGAACACTGAAGCTTTCTTT,CSVRPGENTEAFF
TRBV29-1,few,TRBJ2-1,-,TGCAGCGTTGGGAGGTACGGGACGGCCTACAATGAGCAGTTCTTC,CSVGRYGTAYNEQFF
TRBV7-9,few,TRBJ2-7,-,TGTGCCAGCAGTTCGACAGACTACGAGCAGTACTTC,CASSSTDYEQYF
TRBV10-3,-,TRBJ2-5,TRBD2,TGTGCCATCAGTGAGTCGACTAGCGGGGTCCGGTTCTTC,CAISESTSGVRFF
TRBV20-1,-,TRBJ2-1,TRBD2,TGCAGTGCTAGAGGGGGGCTAGCGGGCTCCTCCTACAATGAGCAGTTCTTC,CSARGGLAGSSYNEQFF
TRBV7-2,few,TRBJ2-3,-,TGTGCCAGCAGCTATAGGCCCACAGATACGCAGTATTTT,CASSYRPTDTQYF
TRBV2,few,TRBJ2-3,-,TGTGCCGTACCGGGACGGAGCACAGATACGCAGTATTTT,CAVPGRSTDTQYF
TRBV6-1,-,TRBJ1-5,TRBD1,TGTGCCAGCATACAGGGGGGGGATCAGCCCCAGCATTTT,CASIQGGDQPQHF
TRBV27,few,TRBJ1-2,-,TGTGCCAGCAGCCCCTCGGGACGGCGCTATGGCTACACCTTC,CASSPSGRRYGYTF
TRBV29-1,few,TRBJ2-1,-,TGCAACGCCCAGGCCACCACCTACAATGAGCAGTTCTTC,CNAQATTYNEQFF
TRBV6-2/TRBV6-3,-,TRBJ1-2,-,TGTGCCAGCAGTCGCCCGGGCTACGAAGGGGGCTACACCTTC,CASSRPGYEGGYTF
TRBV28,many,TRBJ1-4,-,TGTGCCAGCAGTTCCAGTAATGAAAAACTGTTTTTT,CASSSSNEKLFF
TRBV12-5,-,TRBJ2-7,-,TGTGCTAGTGGTATCGGCCGCTCCTACGAGCAGTACTTC,CASGIGRSYEQYF
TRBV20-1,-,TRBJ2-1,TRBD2,TGCAGTGCTAGAGATCGGCGACAGGGACTAGCGGTTTTCCCCGTCTCCTACAATGAGCAGTTCTTC,CSARDRRQGLAVFPVSYNEQFF
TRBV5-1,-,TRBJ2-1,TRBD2,TGCGCCAGCAGCGCCCTAGCGGGGGTGGAAAATGAGCAGTTCTTC,CASSALAGVENEQFF
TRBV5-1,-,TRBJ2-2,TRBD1,TGCGCCAGCAGCTGGGACAGGGCCGGGGAGCTGTTTTTT,CASSWDRAGELFF
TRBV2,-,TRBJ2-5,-,TGTGCCAGCAGTGGAGGCAGCCGGGAGACCCAGTACTTC,CASSGGSRETQYF
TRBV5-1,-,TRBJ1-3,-,TGCGCCAGCAGTTACGACAGGACTCTCTCTGGAAACACCATATATTTT,CASSYDRTLSGNTIYF
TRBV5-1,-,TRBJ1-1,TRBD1,TGCGCCAGCAAGACAGGGCGCGCTGAAGCTTTCTTT,CASKTGRAEAFF
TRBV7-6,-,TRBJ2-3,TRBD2,TGTGCCAGCAGCTTAGTAGAGCTAGCGGGGGTTGGTGATACGCAGTATTTT,CASSLVELAGVGDTQYF
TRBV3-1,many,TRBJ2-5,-,TGTGCCAGCAGCCAAGATTTAGCGGAAGAGACCCAGTACTTC,CASSQDLAEETQYF
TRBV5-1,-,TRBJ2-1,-,TGCGCCAGCAGCGGAAGGATTAACAATGAGCAGTTCTTC,CASSGRINNEQFF